This entry lists 6 T cell receptor beta chains sequenced from one sample in a study of blood T cell repertoires in COVID-19 (TCRdb year 2020). Receptor amplification or capture employed the immunoSEQ multiplex PCR assay. TCRdb limited this immuneACCESS table to in-frame rearrangements with V and J called. A share of clones is missing; checked studies link under half to unresolved V genes, and the rest is unexplained. The table for this sample lists approximately 170,000 clones; more than 80% of them were counted only once. The ten largest clones capture around 9.9% of the sample. The sequencing input was peripheral blood. These receptors originate from a human donor in a cohort sampled during active COVID-19.

The chain carries TRBV4-3 and TRBJ2-7; 7 nucleotides align to TRBD1. CDR3 length equals 13 residues. V lost 2 bases, J lost 6 bases, and 4 bases stayed unmatched. The germline V gene has CDR1 LGHNA and CDR2 YSLEER. The CDR3: CASSQKGTAEQYF. CDR3 bases: TGCGCCAGCAGCCAAAAAGGGACAGCCGAGCAGTACTTC.

This chain links TRBV11-2 with TRBJ2-1, with D tentatively TRBD2 (5 bases). The length of the CDR3 is 15 residues. Between the trimmed V and J ends, which lost 0 bases and 5 bases, there was a span of 11 bases. Per the germline V gene, CDR1 is SGHAT and CDR2 is FQNNGV. The CDR3 nucleotides are TGTGCCAGCAGCTTAGATTTCCAGAGGGACAATGAGCAGTTCTTC. It specifies CASSLDFQRDNEQFF.

In this sample, this clone turned up a few times. This chain joins TRBV21-1 and TRBJ2-7; no check of the table's D call, TRBD1, against the DNA was made. TRBV21-1 represents a pseudogene. The length of the CDR3 is 17 residues. The chain's CDR3 is CASSKVRSSPGPYEQYF. The CDR3 bases are TGTGCCAGCAGCAAAGTCAGGAGCAGCCCAGGGCCCTACGAGCAGTACTTC.

This clone was detected a few times. The chain links TRBV9 to TRBJ2-1; 8 positions match TRBD2. Germline-derived CDR1 and CDR2 are SGDLS and YYNGEE. Germline trimming cut 4 bases from V and 8 bases from J; bases unmatched to any gene: 11. This CDR3 is 15 amino acids long. CDR3: CASSPSGTRGDEQFF. The DNA for the CDR3 is TGTGCCAGCAGCCCCTCCGGGACGCGGGGGGATGAGCAGTTCTTC.

V and J are TRBV9 and TRBJ1-1; the match to TRBD1 covers 9 bases. The CDR3 has 17 amino acids. CDR1 and CDR2 from the germline V gene are SGDLS and YYNGEE. J gave up 1 base and V 3 bases, and 10 bases lay outside the gene matches. The CDR3 protein is CASSEGTGWSRNTEAFF. DNA of the CDR3: TGTGCCAGCAGCGAAGGGACAGGGTGGTCGCGGAACACTGAAGCTTTCTTT.

The rearrangement joins TRBV7-8 to TRBJ1-1; D may be TRBD1 (5 bases). Germline CDR1 reads SGHVS; CDR2 reads FQNEAQ. The CDR3 runs 18 residues. The V end was cut by 1 base, the J end by 4 bases, with 22 bases between. In nucleotides, the CDR3 is TGTGCCAGCAGCTTAGGCCTCCAAGGGGCGCGCCCTAGCACTGAAGCTTTCTTT. Translated, it gives CASSLGLQGARPSTEAFF.